Sequencing of this TCR beta chain was carried out in a study of T cells in Graves' hyperthyroidism and ophthalmopathy. Cells are PBMCs isolated from roughly 9.2 ml of fresh blood. Germline V lookup: CDR1 SQVTM, CDR2 ANQGSEA. V shed 7 bases and J 5 bases; nucleotides not matched to a gene: 12. This CDR3 comprises 14 residues. Amplified TCR beta CDR3 regions derived from RNA transcripts. Carried out on the TCR CDR3, a first-round RT-PCR used the HTBI primer set. TCRdb ran MiXCR on the multiplex PCR reads and lists one entry per CDR3 protein. The sample has about 640,000 distinct CDR3 sequences; roughly 15% are singletons. This clonotype came up many times. Antigen specificity is unknown. Study findings and constraints: Stable hyperthyroidism was separated from ophthalmopathy by a model based on 13 V-J features. Clonotypes that were expanded in thyroid above 0.001 mostly appeared in blood too.

This TCR derives from a woman aged 45-65 years with Graves' ophthalmopathy. V is TRBV29-1 and J is TRBJ2-7, with 9 bases fitting TRBD1. Sequenced material: blood. CDR3 amino acids: CSARAGTGHDEQYF. The CDR3 DNA reads TGCAGCGCAAGGGCCGGGACAGGGCACGACGAGCAGTACTTC.